The following is a T cell receptor (beta chain) sequence with its context. This sample is drawn from a study of cytomegalovirus exposure and HLA in healthy donors. Likely unrecorded immune exposures existed in these nominally healthy donors. Primers included in the PCR were 60 Vbeta and 13 Jbeta primers. The table came from immunoSEQ multiplex PCR; TCRdb's copy has only in-frame clones and leaves some out. In all, the sample yields roughly 120,000 clones. Per germline, CDR1 SGHTA and CDR2 FQGTGA. The CDR3 sequence is 16 residues long. Trimming took off 5 bases at V and 9 bases at J, with 23 bases between the two ends.

The V call is TRBV7-3, the J call TRBJ2-1, with D perhaps TRBD1 (6 bases). This TCR was sampled from a man aged 40-49 years in good health and CMV-seronegative. The sequenced sample consisted of PBMCs. The CDR3 nucleotides read TGTGCCAGCAGCGCGAGGGGCGGACAGTACGGAGGTGAGCAGTTCTTC. Its protein product is CASSARGGQYGGEQFF.